Each of the 30 T cell receptor beta chains below was sequenced from the same sample in a study of Graves' ophthalmopathy and Graves' hyperthyroidism. The authors amplified TCR beta CDR3 regions from RNA transcripts. First-round RT-PCR employed HTBI primers, with a second-round multiplex PCR after it. TCRdb reanalysed the multiplex PCR reads using MiXCR and keeps one entry per CDR3 protein. The sample consists of approximately 700,000 distinct CDR3 sequences, 35% to 50% of them appearing once. Input material: peripheral blood. Source of these receptors: an adult man with Graves' ophthalmopathy.

The V and J genes are TRBV29-1 and TRBJ1-4; tentatively, D is TRBD1 (5 bases). Germline lookup yields CDR1 SQVTM and CDR2 ANQGSEA. V dropped 3 bases and J dropped 6 bases, with 11 bases sitting between them. The CDR3 is 13 amino acids. The CDR3 reads CSVEREGDEKLFF. In nucleotides, the CDR3 is TGCAGCGTTGAGCGGGAAGGGGATGAAAAACTGTTTTTT. Full variable domain (rest looked up from reference TRBV29-1 and TRBJ1-4): SAVISQKPSRDICQRGTSLTIQCQVDSQVTMMFWYRQQPGQSLTLIATANQGSEATYESGFVIDKFPISRPNLTFSTLTVSNMSPEDSSIYLCSVEREGDEKLFFGSGTQLSVL.

The chain has TRBV24-1 and TRBJ1-5; D is perhaps TRBD1 (5 bases). V was cut by 11 bases and J by 5 bases, with 18 bases left in between. CDR3 length: 14 residues. The germline gives CDR1 KGHDR, CDR2 SFDVKD. CDR3 bases: TGTGCCAGTCAGGGTATTGGGGCTGATCAGCCCCAGCATTTT. This codes for CASQGIGADQPQHF.

This clonotype occurred many times. This chain joins TRBV15 and TRBJ2-7; TRBD1 matches 11 bases. The V gene end was trimmed by 6 bases and the J gene end by 4 bases; junction bases not matched to a gene: 5. The germline V gene encodes CDR1 LNHNV and CDR2 YYDKDF (reference sequence). This CDR3 contains 14 residues. The CDR3 DNA sequence: TGTGCCACCAGACCCGGGGACAGGGGGTACGAGCAGTACTTC. This encodes CATRPGDRGYEQYF.

This clonotype appeared many times. The rearrangement links TRBV29-1 to TRBJ1-4; D ambiguous. Per germline, CDR1 SQVTM and CDR2 ANQGSEA. This CDR3 has 10 residues. Trimming pared 4 bases from V and 7 bases from J, leaving 4 bases between. The CDR3 loop reads CSVGAEKLFF. CDR3 DNA: TGCAGCGTTGGGGCTGAAAAACTGTTTTTT.

The V gene is TRBV6-5, the J gene TRBJ1-4, with D maybe TRBD1 (5 bases). The germline CDR1 and CDR2 sequences are MNHEY and SVGAGI. CDR3 length equals 15 residues. With 7 bases removed from V and 6 bases from J, the gap between germline ends came to 18 bases. The CDR3: CASTAGGGVDEKLFF. Written as DNA, the CDR3 is TGTGCCAGCACGGCCGGAGGAGGGGTGGATGAAAAACTGTTTTTT.

Only a few counts were recorded for this clonotype. This sequence joins TRBV5-1 and TRBJ1-1, with D perhaps matching TRBD1 (6 bases). Looked up from germline, CDR1 is SGHRS and CDR2 is YFSETQ. This CDR3 has 15 amino acids. V was trimmed by 0 bases and J by 3 bases, leaving 12 bases between them. The CDR3 nucleotides read TGCGCCAGCAGCTTGGAAACAGGGCTTGACACTGAAGCTTTCTTT. It encodes CASSLETGLDTEAFF.

This clonotype occurred a few times. V and J are TRBV7-2 and TRBJ2-5; 9 bases align to TRBD1. Germline V gene data show CDR1 as SGHTA and CDR2 as FQGNSA. The CDR3 extends over 15 amino acids. The junction had 7 bases not matched to a gene; V was cut back by 3 bases and J by 5 bases. CDR3 protein: CASSFGTGYGETQYF. The CDR3 bases are TGTGCCAGCAGCTTCGGGACAGGGTATGGGGAGACCCAGTACTTC.

The table lists this clonotype with a few counts. The gene calls are TRBV7-9 and TRBJ2-5; 7 bases map to TRBD2. CDR1 and CDR2 (germline): SEHNR, FQNEAQ (reference sequence). Trimming took 4 bases from V and 4 from J; bases not matched to a gene: 6. The CDR3 has 14 amino acids. CDR3: CASSSQRGLETQYF. The CDR3, as DNA: TGTGCCAGCAGCTCGCAGCGGGGTCTAGAGACCCAGTACTTC.

This clonotype came up many times. CDR3 amino acids: CASSLVTGSGGNTIYF. As DNA, the CDR3 is TGTGCCAGCAGCTTAGTAACGGGATCAGGAGGAAACACCATATATTTT. The rearrangement uses TRBV7-6 and TRBJ1-3; no clear D gene. With 1 base removed from V and 4 bases from J, the gap between germline ends came to 14 bases. CDR3 length: 16 residues. CDR1 is SGHVS and CDR2 is FNYEAQ in the germline V gene.

The chain couples TRBV6-1 to TRBJ2-5; 9 nucleotides match TRBD2. The germline CDR1 and CDR2 sequences are MNHNS and SASEGT. J lost 5 bases, V lost 6 bases, and 13 bases had no gene match. This CDR3 contains 16 residues. CDR3 protein: CASSARGGNPKETQYF. CDR3 coding DNA: TGTGCCAGCAGCGCGCGGGGGGGCAATCCGAAGGAGACCCAGTACTTC.

V gene TRBV7-9 combines with J gene TRBJ2-6; D might be TRBD2 (6 bases). Per the germline V gene, CDR1 is SEHNR and CDR2 is FQNEAQ (reference sequence). The CDR3 has 17 residues. Trimming took 5 bases from V and 4 from J, leaving 18 bases between them. The CDR3 sequence: CASSLGREDTGANVLTF. The CDR3 DNA reads TGTGCCAGCAGCCTGGGCAGGGAGGACACCGGGGCCAACGTCCTGACTTTC.

This clonotype was seen repeatedly, ten times or more. This chain links TRBV7-6 with TRBJ1-2, with D uncertain. Germline values: CDR1 SGHVS, CDR2 FNYEAQ. The CDR3 covers 14 residues. V was clipped by 0 bases and J by 2 bases, with 7 bases between them. The CDR3 DNA sequence: TGTGCCAGCAGCTTAGCGACGGGGAACTATGGCTACACCTTC. Protein sequence: CASSLATGNYGYTF.

This clonotype was counted ten times or more. The genes are TRBV7-6 and TRBJ2-7; TRBD2 is a possible D gene (6 bases). The CDR3 has 14 amino acids. Germline V gene lookup returns CDR1 SGHVS and CDR2 FNYEAQ. V lost 3 bases and J lost 6, with 15 bases in between. CDR3 sequence: CASSFSSGVGEQYF. CDR3 nucleotides: TGTGCCAGCAGCTTTTCCTCGGGGGTCGGCGAGCAGTACTTC.

This clonotype was counted ten times or more. This chain uses TRBV7-2 with TRBJ2-5; either TRBD1 or TRBD2 may supply D (5 bases each). Germline V gene lookup returns CDR1 SGHTA and CDR2 FQGNSA. V lost 5 bases to trimming and J lost 5 bases, with 9 bases between them. The length of the CDR3 is 12 residues. This CDR3 reads CASSEGWETQYF. The CDR3 nucleotides are TGTGCCAGCAGCGAGGGGTGGGAGACCCAGTACTTC.

This clonotype was seen repeatedly, ten times or more. The chain couples TRBV7-2 to TRBJ1-2; no clear D. With 2 bases removed from V and 8 bases from J, the gap between germline ends came to 18 bases. Germline loops: CDR1 SGHTA, CDR2 FQGNSA. The CDR3 sequence is 15 residues long. CDR3 in amino acids: CASSLTDLEMGGYTF. The CDR3 nucleotides are TGTGCCAGCAGCTTAACCGACCTCGAAATGGGCGGCTACACCTTC.

This clonotype was observed at least ten times. This chain joins TRBV7-2 and TRBJ1-2; D might be TRBD1 (5 bases). V dropped 0 bases and J dropped 2 bases, with 10 bases sitting between them. CDR1 SGHTA and CDR2 FQGNSA come from the germline V gene. The CDR3 loop spans 15 amino acids. Here the CDR3 reads CASSLAGVVNYGYTF. The CDR3 DNA reads TGTGCCAGCAGCTTAGCAGGGGTCGTAAACTATGGCTACACCTTC.

This clonotype was observed many times. The chain couples TRBV20-1 to TRBJ1-6; D unclear. There are 12 residues in the CDR3. Trimming removed 0 bases at V and 9 bases at J, with 6 bases between. From germline, CDR1 is DFQATT and CDR2 SNEGSKA (reference sequence). DNA of the CDR3: TGCAGTGCTAGAGACGGTACTTCACCCCTCCACTTT. Residues: CSARDGTSPLHF.

DNA for the CDR3: TGTGCCAGCAGCCGAGCGGGGAATGAGCAGTACTTC. Its protein product is CASSRAGNEQYF. V gene TRBV5-4 combines with J gene TRBJ2-1, with 7 nucleotides matching TRBD2. The J call may be in error: the DNA end matches TRBJ2-7 better. This CDR3 is built from 12 residues. Germline V gene lookup returns CDR1 SGHNT and CDR2 YYREEE (reference sequence).

The genes are TRBV11-2 and TRBJ1-2, with 9 bases that match TRBD1. After removal of 11 bases from V and 5 bases from J, the junction contained 12 bases not matched to a gene. Germline CDR1 SGHAT, CDR2 FQNNGV. The CDR3 spans 14 residues. The CDR3: CAWSPGTGRYGYTF. As DNA, the CDR3 is TGTGCCTGGAGTCCCGGGACAGGGCGGTATGGCTACACCTTC.

This chain links TRBV7-9 with TRBJ2-7, with unresolved D. V lost 7 bases and J 6 bases, leaving 13 bases between the germline ends. The germline V gene has CDR1 SEHNR and CDR2 FQNEAQ (reference sequence). This CDR3 is built from 12 residues. The CDR3 sequence is CASNFQDREQYF. Written as DNA, the CDR3 is TGTGCCAGCAACTTCCAGGATCGCGAGCAGTACTTC.

There are a few counts of this clonotype. V and J are TRBV7-3 and TRBJ1-1; 10 bases are a match to TRBD1. V was clipped by 4 bases and J by 4 bases; unmatched bases: 6. The CDR3 extends over 15 amino acids. CDR1 and CDR2 from the germline V gene are SGHTA and FQGTGA. CDR3 sequence: CASSYTGTGATEAFF. Here the CDR3 DNA reads TGTGCCAGCAGCTATACCGGGACAGGGGCCACTGAAGCTTTCTTT.

This clonotype was recorded many times. The gene calls are TRBV10-3 and TRBJ2-7, with 8 bases matching TRBD2. CDR3 size: 15 residues. CDR1 is ENHRY and CDR2 is SYGVKD in the germline V gene. V lost 3 bases and J lost 2; bases outside the gene matches: 6. CDR3: CAISEGSGNAYEQYF. CDR3 coding DNA: TGTGCCATCAGTGAAGGTAGCGGGAATGCCTACGAGCAGTACTTC.

To note about this clonotype: A clone one base away is much larger, so this may be a read error. The chain has TRBV20-1 and TRBJ1-2; 8 bases agree with TRBD1. The CDR3 has 15 residues. V was clipped by 0 bases and J by 5 bases; unmatched bases: 8. Germline V gives CDR1 DFQATT, CDR2 SNEGSKA (reference sequence). The CDR3 DNA follows: TGCAGTGCTAGAGAGATCACCCGGACAGGGTATGGCTACACCTTC. This translates into CSAREITRTGYGYTF.

The V call is TRBV15, the J call TRBJ2-5; possibly TRBD1 for D (5 bases). The ends were cut back, 0 bases at V and 7 bases at J, with 12 bases in the middle. The CDR3 runs 14 residues. Germline CDR1 LNHNV, CDR2 YYDKDF (reference sequence). The chain's CDR3 is CATSRDRRQGTQYF. CDR3 nucleotide sequence: TGTGCCACCAGCAGAGATAGAAGGCAGGGGACCCAGTACTTC.

Points on this clonotype: A junction boundary mismatches the germline segment, possibly from a read error. V and J are TRBV7-9 and TRBJ1-3, with unresolved D. The length of the CDR3 is 15 residues. In germline, CDR1 is SEHNR, CDR2 FQNEAQ (reference sequence). Here the CDR3 reads CASSQDDTAGNTIYF. As DNA, the CDR3 is TGCGCCAGCAGCCAAGATGACACGGCTGGAAACACCATATATTTT.

The chain carries TRBV7-9 and TRBJ2-6; 8 nucleotides agree with TRBD1. With V trimmed by 4 bases and J by 0 bases, 11 bases remained unmatched. Germline CDR1 is SEHNR and CDR2 is FQNEAQ (reference sequence). CDR3 length: 19 amino acids. The CDR3 nucleotides read TGTGCCAGCAGCTCCACAGGGGGGCGCCGGTTCTCTGGGGCCAACGTCCTGACTTTC. Amino acids: CASSSTGGRRFSGANVLTF. The variable domain in full, completed from reference TRBV7-9 and TRBJ2-6, reads DTGVSQNPRHKITKRGQNVTFRCDPISEHNRLYWYRQTLGQGPEFLTYFQNEAQLEKSRLLSDRFSAERPKGSFSTLEIQRTEQGDSAMYLCASSSTGGRRFSGANVLTFGAGSRLTVL.

To note about this clonotype: This may stem from a read error, because a much larger clone lies one nucleotide away. The J gene is TRBJ1-4, the V gene TRBV20-1; the D is unclear. The CDR3 loop spans 12 amino acids. Germline values: CDR1 DFQATT, CDR2 SNEGSKA (reference sequence). Written as DNA, the CDR3 is TGCAGTGCAAGTCAGAGGAGTGAAGAACTGTTTTTT. Protein product: CSASQRSEELFF.

V and J are TRBV5-6 and TRBJ2-7, with TRBD2 matching 8 bases. The germline V gene encodes CDR1 SGHDT and CDR2 YYEEEE. V lost 3 bases, J lost 2 bases, and 10 bases stayed unmatched. CDR3 length: 16 amino acids. DNA of the CDR3: TGTGCCAGCAGCTCTGTCACTAGCGGATCACCCTACGAGCAGTACTTC. Translating it yields CASSSVTSGSPYEQYF.

The chain recombines TRBV2 with TRBJ2-5; TRBD1 agrees at 8 bases. Germline-derived CDR1 and CDR2 are SNHLY and FYNNEI. V lost 8 bases and J lost 5; bases outside the gene matches: 10. The CDR3 contains 14 residues. The CDR3: CASCGKTGEETQYF. CDR3 nucleotides: TGTGCCAGCTGTGGAAAGACAGGGGAGGAGACCCAGTACTTC.

The chain is built from TRBV25-1 and TRBJ1-1; 7 bases agree with TRBD1. The V and J ends lost 4 bases and 6 bases, in that order; junction bases with no gene match: 11. Germline V gene sequence: CDR1 MGHDK, CDR2 SYGVNS. CDR3 length: 15 amino acids. CDR3 loop: CASSAHRQGEAEAFF. For the CDR3, the DNA is TGTGCCAGCAGTGCGCATAGACAGGGTGAGGCTGAAGCTTTCTTT.